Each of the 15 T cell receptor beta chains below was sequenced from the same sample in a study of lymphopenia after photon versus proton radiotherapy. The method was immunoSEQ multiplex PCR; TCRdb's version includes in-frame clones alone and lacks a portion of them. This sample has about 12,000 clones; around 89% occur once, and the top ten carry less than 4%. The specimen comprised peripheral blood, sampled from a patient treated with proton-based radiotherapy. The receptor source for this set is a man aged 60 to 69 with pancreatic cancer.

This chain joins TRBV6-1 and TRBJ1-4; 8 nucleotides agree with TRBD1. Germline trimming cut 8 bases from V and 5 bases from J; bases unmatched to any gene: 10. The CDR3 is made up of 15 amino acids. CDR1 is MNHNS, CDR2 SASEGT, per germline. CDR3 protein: CASVEPRGLNEKLFF. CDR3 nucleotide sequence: TGTGCCAGCGTAGAACCCAGGGGGCTGAATGAAAAACTGTTTTTT.

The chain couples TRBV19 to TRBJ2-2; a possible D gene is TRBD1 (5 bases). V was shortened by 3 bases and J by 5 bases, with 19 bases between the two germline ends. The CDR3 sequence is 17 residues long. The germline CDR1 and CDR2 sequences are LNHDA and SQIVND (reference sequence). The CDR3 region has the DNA TGTGCCAGTAGTATGTGGGCGCAGGGTGTAAGAACCGGGGAGCTGTTTTTT. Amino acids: CASSMWAQGVRTGELFF.

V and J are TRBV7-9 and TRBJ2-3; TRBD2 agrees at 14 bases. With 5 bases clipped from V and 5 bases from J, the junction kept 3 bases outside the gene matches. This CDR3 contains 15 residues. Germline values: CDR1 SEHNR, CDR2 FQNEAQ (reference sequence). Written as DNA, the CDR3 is TGTGCCAGCAGCCTGGGACTAGCGGGAGTAGATACGCAGTATTTT. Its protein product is CASSLGLAGVDTQYF. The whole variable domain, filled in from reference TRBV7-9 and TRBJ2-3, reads DTGVSQNPRHKITKRGQNVTFRCDPISEHNRLYWYRQTLGQGPEFLTYFQNEAQLEKSRLLSDRFSAERPKGSFSTLEIQRTEQGDSAMYLCASSLGLAGVDTQYFGPGTRLTVL.

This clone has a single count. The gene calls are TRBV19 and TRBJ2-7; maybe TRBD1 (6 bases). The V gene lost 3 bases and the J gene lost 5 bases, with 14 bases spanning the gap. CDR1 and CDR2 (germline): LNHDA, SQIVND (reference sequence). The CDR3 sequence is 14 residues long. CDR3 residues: CASSIEQGSNEQYF. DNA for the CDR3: TGTGCCAGTAGTATCGAACAGGGTTCCAACGAGCAGTACTTC. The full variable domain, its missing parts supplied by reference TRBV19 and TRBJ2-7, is DGGITQSPKYLFRKEGQNVTLSCEQNLNHDAMYWYRQDPGQGLRLIYYSQIVNDFQKGDIAEGYSVSREKKESFPLTVTSAQKNPTAFYLCASSIEQGSNEQYFGPGTRLTVT.

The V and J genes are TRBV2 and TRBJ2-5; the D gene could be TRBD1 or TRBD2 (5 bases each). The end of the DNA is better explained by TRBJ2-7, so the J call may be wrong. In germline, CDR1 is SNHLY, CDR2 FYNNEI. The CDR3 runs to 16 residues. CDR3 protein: CASRGTPVWGIYEQYF. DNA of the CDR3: TGTGCCAGCAGGGGGACCCCTGTTTGGGGGATCTACGAGCAGTACTTC.

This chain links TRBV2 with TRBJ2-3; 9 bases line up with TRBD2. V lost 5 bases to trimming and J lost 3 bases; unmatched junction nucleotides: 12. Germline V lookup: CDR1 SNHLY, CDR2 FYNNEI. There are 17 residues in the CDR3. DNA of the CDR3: TGTGCCAGCAGTCCCCTGGTCGCTAGCGGGACTACAGATACGCAGTATTTT. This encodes CASSPLVASGTTDTQYF.

The CDR3 sequence is CASSESLRGSRQFF. CDR3 in DNA: TGTGCCAGCAGTGAATCCCTAAGGGGGAGCCGGCAGTTCTTC. The chain carries TRBV2 and TRBJ2-1, with a possible D match to TRBD1 (6 bases). Between the trimmed V and J ends, which lost 2 bases and 12 bases, there was a span of 17 bases. CDR1 and CDR2 (germline): SNHLY, FYNNEI. This CDR3 is built from 14 residues.

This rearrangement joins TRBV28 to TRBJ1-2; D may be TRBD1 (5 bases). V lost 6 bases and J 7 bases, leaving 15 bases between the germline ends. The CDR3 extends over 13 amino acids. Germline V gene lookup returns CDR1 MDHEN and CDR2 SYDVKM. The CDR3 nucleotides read TGTGCCAGCAGGAGAGGGGCGCTGCCTGGCTACACCTTC. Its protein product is CASRRGALPGYTF.

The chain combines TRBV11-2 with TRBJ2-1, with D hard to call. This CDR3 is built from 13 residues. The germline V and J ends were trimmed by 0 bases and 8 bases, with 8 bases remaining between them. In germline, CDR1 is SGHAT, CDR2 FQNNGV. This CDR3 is CASSLEYGHEQFF. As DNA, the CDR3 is TGTGCCAGCAGCTTAGAATACGGCCATGAGCAGTTCTTC.

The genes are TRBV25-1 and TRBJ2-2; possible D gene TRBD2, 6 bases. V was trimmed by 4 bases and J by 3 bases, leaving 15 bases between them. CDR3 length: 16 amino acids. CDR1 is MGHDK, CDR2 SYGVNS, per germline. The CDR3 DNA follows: TGTGCCAGCAGTGCTGACCCCGGGACTTACACCGGGGAGCTGTTTTTT. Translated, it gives CASSADPGTYTGELFF.

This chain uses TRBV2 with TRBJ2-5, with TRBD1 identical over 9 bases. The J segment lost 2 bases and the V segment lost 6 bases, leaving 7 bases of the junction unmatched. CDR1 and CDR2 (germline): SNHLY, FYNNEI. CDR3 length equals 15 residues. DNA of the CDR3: TGTGCCAGCAGGGACAGGGGATTAGGGCAAGAGACCCAGTACTTC. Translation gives CASRDRGLGQETQYF. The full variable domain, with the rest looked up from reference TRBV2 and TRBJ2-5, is EPEVTQTPSHQVTQMGQEVILRCVPISNHLYFYWYRQILGQKVEFLVSFYNNEISEKSEIFDDQFSVERPDGSNFTLKIRSTKLEDSAMYFCASRDRGLGQETQYFGPGTRLLVL.

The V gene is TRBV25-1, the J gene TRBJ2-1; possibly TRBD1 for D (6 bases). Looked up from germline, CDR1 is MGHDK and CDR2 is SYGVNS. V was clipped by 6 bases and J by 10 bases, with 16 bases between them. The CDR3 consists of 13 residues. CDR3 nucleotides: TGTGCCAGCAGAGGGACACGCCATTCCGAGCAGTTCTTC. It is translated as CASRGTRHSEQFF.

This chain's CDR3 is CASSRTSGGNNEQFF. In DNA form, the CDR3 reads TGTGCCAGTAGTCGGACTAGCGGGGGCAACAATGAGCAGTTCTTC. V gene TRBV19 combines with J gene TRBJ2-1, with 13 bases identical to TRBD2. The CDR3 runs 15 residues. CDR1 and CDR2 (germline): LNHDA, SQIVND (reference sequence). V lost 5 bases, J lost 5 bases, and 3 bases stayed unmatched.

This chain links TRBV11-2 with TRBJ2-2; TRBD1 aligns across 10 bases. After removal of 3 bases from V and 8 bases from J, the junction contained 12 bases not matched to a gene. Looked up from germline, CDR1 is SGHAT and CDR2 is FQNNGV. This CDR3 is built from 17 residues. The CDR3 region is CASSFLRQRQGAGELFF. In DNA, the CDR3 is TGTGCCAGCAGCTTCTTACGACAGAGACAGGGGGCAGGGGAGCTGTTTTTT. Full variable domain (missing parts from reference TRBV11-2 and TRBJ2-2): EAGVAQSPRYKIIEKRQSVAFWCNPISGHATLYWYQQILGQGPKLLIQFQNNGVVDDSQLPKDRFSAERLKGVDSTLKIQPAKLEDSAVYLCASSFLRQRQGAGELFFGEGSRLTVL.

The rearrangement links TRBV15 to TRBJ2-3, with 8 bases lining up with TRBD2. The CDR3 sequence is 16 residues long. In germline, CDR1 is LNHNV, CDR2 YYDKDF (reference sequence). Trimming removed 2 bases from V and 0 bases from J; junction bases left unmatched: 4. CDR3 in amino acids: CATSRPRGASTDTQYF. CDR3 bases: TGTGCCACCAGCAGACCGCGGGGGGCTAGCACAGATACGCAGTATTTT.